This is a list of T cell receptor beta chains from one sample in a study of shared clonotypes between healthy human individuals. Clones were sequenced by immunoSEQ multiplex PCR, and TCRdb holds only the in-frame ones, with some missing. The sample lists 2.3 million or so clones, 85% to 95% occurring once. The sample taken for sequencing was naive CD4+ T cells from PBMCs. These receptors were obtained from a man aged 18 to 29 in good health. Some clones in this sample may be carry-over from other donors' samples. The CDR3 runs from the conserved cysteine through the conserved F or W. A D gene is named only where the DNA matches it firmly.

V gene	J gene	D gene	CDR3 protein	CDR3 DNA
TRBV29-1	TRBJ2-7	.	CSVGGPSYEQYF	TGCAGCGTTGGCGGGCCCTCCTACGAGCAGTACTTC
TRBV11-2	TRBJ2-7	.	CASSLDGNSYEQYF	TGTGCCAGCAGCTTAGACGGGAACTCCTACGAGCAGTACTTC
TRBV19	TRBJ2-3	.	CASTSGLLAGDTQYF	TGTGCCAGTACCTCTGGACTCCTTGCGGGAGATACGCAGTATTTT
TRBV11-3	TRBJ2-1	.	CASSQIHAEQFF	TGTGCCAGCAGCCAGATTCATGCAGAGCAGTTCTTC
TRBV27	TRBJ2-7	TRBD2	CASSSRTSGAYEQYF	TGTGCCAGCAGTTCGAGGACTAGCGGGGCCTACGAGCAGTACTTC
TRBV2	TRBJ2-3	TRBD2	CASSELAGNTQYF	TGTGCCAGCAGTGAGCTAGCGGGAAATACGCAGTATTTT
TRBV6-5	TRBJ1-5	TRBD1	CASRGQGNSNQPQHF	TGTGCCAGCAGAGGACAGGGCAATAGCAATCAGCCCCAGCATTTT
TRBV18	TRBJ2-7	.	CASSRNRDSYEQYF	TGTGCCAGCTCCCGCAACAGGGACTCCTACGAGCAGTACTTC
TRBV28	TRBJ2-4	.	CASGQWNLAKNIQYF	TGTGCCAGCGGACAGTGGAATCTAGCCAAAAACATTCAGTACTTC
TRBV7-3	TRBJ2-3	TRBD1	CASSLTRDRIISTDTQYF	TGTGCCAGCAGCTTAACTAGGGACAGGATTATTAGCACAGATACGCAGTATTTT
TRBV7-8	TRBJ2-1	TRBD2	CASSPLAGGMASPFF	TGTGCCAGCAGCCCCCTAGCGGGAGGTATGGCCAGTCCGTTCTTC
TRBV28	TRBJ2-4	.	CASSPGHRKNIQYF	TGTGCCAGCAGCCCCGGACACCGTAAAAACATTCAGTACTTC
TRBV7-9	TRBJ2-5	.	CASSPGETQYF	TGTGCCAGCAGCCCTGGAGAGACCCAGTACTTC